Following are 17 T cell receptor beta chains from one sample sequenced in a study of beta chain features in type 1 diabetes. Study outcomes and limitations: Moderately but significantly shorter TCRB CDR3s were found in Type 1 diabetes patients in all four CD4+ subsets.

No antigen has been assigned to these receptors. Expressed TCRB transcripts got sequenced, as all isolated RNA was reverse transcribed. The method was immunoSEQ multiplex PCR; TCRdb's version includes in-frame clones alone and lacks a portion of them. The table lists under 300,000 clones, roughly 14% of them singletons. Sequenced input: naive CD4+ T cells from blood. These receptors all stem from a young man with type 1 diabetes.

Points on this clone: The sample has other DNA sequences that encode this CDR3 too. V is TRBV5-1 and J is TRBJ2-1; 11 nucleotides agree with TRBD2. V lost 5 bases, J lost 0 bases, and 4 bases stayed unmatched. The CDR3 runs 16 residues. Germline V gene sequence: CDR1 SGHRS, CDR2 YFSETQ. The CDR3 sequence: CASSPSGGSSYNEQFF. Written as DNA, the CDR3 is TGCGCCAGCAGTCCTAGCGGGGGGAGCTCCTACAATGAGCAGTTCTTC.

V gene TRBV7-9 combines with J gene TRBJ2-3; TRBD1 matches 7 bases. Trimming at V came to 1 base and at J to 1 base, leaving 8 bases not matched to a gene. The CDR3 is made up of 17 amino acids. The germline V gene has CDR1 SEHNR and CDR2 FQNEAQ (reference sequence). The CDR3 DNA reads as TGTGCCAGCAGCTTAGGATATGGGACAGAACGCACAGATACGCAGTATTTT. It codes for CASSLGYGTERTDTQYF. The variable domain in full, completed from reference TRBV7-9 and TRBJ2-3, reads DTGVSQNPRHKITKRGQNVTFRCDPISEHNRLYWYRQTLGQGPEFLTYFQNEAQLEKSRLLSDRFSAERPKGSFSTLEIQRTEQGDSAMYLCASSLGYGTERTDTQYFGPGTRLTVL.

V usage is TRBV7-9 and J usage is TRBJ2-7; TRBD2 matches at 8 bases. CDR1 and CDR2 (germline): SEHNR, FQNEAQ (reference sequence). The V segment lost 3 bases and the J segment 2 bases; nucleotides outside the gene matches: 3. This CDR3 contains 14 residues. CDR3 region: CASSFDGGAYEQYF. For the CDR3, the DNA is TGTGCCAGCAGCTTCGACGGGGGGGCCTACGAGCAGTACTTC.

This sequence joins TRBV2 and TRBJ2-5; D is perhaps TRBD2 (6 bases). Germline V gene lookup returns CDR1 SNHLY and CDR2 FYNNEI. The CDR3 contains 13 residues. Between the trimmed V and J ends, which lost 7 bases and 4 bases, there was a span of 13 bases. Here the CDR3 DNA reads TGTGCCAGCACCGCAGCGCGGGGAGAGACCCAGTACTTC. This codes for CASTAARGETQYF.

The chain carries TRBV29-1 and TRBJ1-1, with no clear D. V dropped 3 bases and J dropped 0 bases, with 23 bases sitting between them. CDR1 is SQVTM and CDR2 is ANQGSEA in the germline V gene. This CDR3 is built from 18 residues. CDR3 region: CSVDPLGSANPMNTEAFF. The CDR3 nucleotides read TGCAGCGTTGATCCCCTGGGCTCCGCCAACCCCATGAACACTGAAGCTTTCTTT.

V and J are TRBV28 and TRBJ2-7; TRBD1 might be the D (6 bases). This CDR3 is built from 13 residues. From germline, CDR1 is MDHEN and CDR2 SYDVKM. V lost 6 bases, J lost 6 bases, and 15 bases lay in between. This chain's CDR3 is CASRGQSRGEQYF. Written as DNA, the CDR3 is TGTGCCAGCAGAGGACAGTCAAGGGGCGAGCAGTACTTC.

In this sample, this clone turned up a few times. The CDR3: CARGNPATGCDTQYF. The CDR3 DNA reads as TGTGCCAGGGGGAATCCGGCAACGGGATGTGATACGCAGTATTTT. The V call is TRBV19, the J call TRBJ2-3; tentatively, D is TRBD2 (5 bases). Germline CDR1 is LNHDA and CDR2 is SQIVND (reference sequence). The CDR3 consists of 15 residues. V lost 9 bases, J lost 6 bases, and 22 bases lay in between.

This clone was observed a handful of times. The CDR3 region has the DNA TGTGCCAGCAGCTTAGTTCTTCATACGCAGTATTTT. This gives the protein CASSLVLHTQYF. The chain employs TRBV11-2 and TRBJ2-3, with D hard to call. CDR1 and CDR2 (germline): SGHAT, FQNNGV. The CDR3 runs to 12 residues. V lost 1 base, J lost 7 bases, and 6 bases lay in between.

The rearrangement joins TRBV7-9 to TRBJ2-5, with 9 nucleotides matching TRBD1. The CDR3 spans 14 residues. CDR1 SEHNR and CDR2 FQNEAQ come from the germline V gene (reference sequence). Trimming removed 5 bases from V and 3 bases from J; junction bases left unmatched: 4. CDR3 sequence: CASSTGTGKETQYF. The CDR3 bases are TGTGCCAGCAGCACCGGGACAGGGAAAGAGACCCAGTACTTC.

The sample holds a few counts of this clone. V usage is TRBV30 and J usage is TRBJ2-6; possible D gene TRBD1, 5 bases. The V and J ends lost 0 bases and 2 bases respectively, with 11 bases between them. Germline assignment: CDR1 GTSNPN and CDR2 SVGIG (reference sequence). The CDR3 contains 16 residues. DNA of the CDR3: TGTGCCTGGAGTGTACAGGATATAGCTGGGGCCAACGTCCTGACTTTC. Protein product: CAWSVQDIAGANVLTF.

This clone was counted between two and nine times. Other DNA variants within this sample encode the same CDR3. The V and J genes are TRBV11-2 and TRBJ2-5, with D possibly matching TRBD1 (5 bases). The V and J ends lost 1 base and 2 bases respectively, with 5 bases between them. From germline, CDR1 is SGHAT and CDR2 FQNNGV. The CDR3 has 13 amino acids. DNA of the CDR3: TGTGCCAGCAGCTTAGGACAGCAAGAGACCCAGTACTTC. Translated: CASSLGQQETQYF.

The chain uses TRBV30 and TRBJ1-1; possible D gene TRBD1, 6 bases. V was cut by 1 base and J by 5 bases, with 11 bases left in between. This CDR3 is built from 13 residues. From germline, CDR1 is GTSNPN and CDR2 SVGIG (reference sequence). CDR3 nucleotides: TGTGCCTGGAGTGCGGGGCAGGGGACTGAAGCTTTCTTT. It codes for CAWSAGQGTEAFF.

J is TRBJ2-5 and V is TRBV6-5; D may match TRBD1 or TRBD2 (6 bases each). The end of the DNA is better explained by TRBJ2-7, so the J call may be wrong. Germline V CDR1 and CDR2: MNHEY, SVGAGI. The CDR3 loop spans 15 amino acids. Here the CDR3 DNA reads TGTGCCAGCAGTTACCGCGAGGAGGGGGCCTACGAGCAGTACTTC. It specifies CASSYREEGAYEQYF.

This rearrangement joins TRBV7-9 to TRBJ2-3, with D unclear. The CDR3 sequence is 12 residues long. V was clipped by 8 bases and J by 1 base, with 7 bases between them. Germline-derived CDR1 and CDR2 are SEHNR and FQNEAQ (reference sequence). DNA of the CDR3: TGTGCCAGCCCCGAGGGCACAGATACGCAGTATTTT. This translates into CASPEGTDTQYF.

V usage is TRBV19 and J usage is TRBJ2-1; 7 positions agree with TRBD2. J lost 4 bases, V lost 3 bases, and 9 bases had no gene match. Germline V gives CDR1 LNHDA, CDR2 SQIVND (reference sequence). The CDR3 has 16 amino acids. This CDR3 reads CASSIRDYPSYNEQFF. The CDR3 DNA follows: TGTGCCAGTAGTATCAGGGACTACCCCTCTTACAATGAGCAGTTCTTC.

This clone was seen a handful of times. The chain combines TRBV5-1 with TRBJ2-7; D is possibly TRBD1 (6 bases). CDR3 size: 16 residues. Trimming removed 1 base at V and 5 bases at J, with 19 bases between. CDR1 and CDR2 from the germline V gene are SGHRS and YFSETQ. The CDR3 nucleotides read TGCGCCAGCAGCTTGAGGTCCGTGCGACAGGTTCACGAGCAGTACTTC. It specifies CASSLRSVRQVHEQYF.

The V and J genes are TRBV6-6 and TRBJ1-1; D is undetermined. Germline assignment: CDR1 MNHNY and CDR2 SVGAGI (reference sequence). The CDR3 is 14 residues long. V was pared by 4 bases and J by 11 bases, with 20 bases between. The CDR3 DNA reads TGTGCCAGCAGTTCGGACTCAAACGACTCGGACGCTTTCTTT. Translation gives CASSSDSNDSDAFF.